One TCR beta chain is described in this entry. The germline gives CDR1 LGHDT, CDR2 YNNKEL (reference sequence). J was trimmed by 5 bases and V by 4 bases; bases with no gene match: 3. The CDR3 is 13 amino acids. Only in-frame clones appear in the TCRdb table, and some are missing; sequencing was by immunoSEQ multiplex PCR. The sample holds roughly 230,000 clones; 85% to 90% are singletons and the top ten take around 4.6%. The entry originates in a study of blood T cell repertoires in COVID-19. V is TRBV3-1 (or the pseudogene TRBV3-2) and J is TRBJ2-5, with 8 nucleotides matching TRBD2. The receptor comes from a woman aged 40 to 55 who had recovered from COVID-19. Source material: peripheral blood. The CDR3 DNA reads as TGTGCCAGCAGCCGCGGGGGGCTGGAGACCCAGTACTTC. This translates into CASSRGGLETQYF.